Shown below are 3 T cell receptor beta chains from a single sample sequenced in a study of CD8 T cells in Susac syndrome. RNA, at roughly 0.45 to 1 ug, was reverse transcribed with random hexamers. A single record per CDR3 protein comes from TCRdb applying MiXCR to the immunoSEQ multiplex PCR reads. This sample has 230,000 or so distinct CDR3 sequences, with 95% found just once. Sequences were obtained from CD4+ T cells from PBMCs. Receptors originate from a human donor with multiple sclerosis.

This clonotype came up once. The chain recombines TRBV30 with TRBJ1-3, with D unclear. Trimming pared 1 base from V and 0 bases from J, leaving 1 base between. Looked up from germline, CDR1 is GTSNPN and CDR2 is SVGIG (reference sequence). The CDR3 sequence is 12 residues long. The CDR3 nucleotides read TGTGCCTGGAGTGGCTCTGGAAACACCATATATTTT. It encodes CAWSGSGNTIYF.

The chain couples TRBV4-1 to TRBJ2-5, with TRBD2 matching 10 bases. The CDR3 runs to 16 residues. V was clipped by 4 bases and J by 5 bases; unmatched bases: 10. CDR1 is MGHRA and CDR2 is YSYEKL in the germline V gene. The CDR3 loop is CASSRILAGAGETQYF. CDR3 DNA sequence: TGCGCCAGCAGCCGTATTCTAGCGGGAGCGGGTGAGACCCAGTACTTC.

The chain links TRBV6-2 or TRBV6-3 to TRBJ2-7; possible D gene TRBD2, 5 bases. CDR1 and CDR2 from the germline V gene are MNHEY and SVGEGT. V lost 0 bases and J 2 bases, leaving 14 bases between the germline ends. This CDR3 region has 16 residues. This chain's CDR3 is CASSYSSEGSAYEQYF. The CDR3 coding sequence is TGTGCCAGCAGTTACTCCAGCGAGGGTTCAGCCTACGAGCAGTACTTC.